The 2 T cell receptor beta chains given below trace back to one sample, sequenced in a study of Tregs in tolerant kidney transplant recipients. Data came from immunoSEQ multiplex PCR; TCRdb stores just in-frame clones and leaves some out. Its table records approximately 15,000 clones. Recipients received nonmyeloablative bone marrow transplants from related graft donors, with transient mixed chimerism. Sequenced here: CD8+ T cells from blood (PBMCs), sampled 6 months after the transplant. The receptors shown here come from a human patient who received a combined kidney and bone marrow transplant. Some T cells may be provided by the graft donor.

Turning to this clone: The CDR3 end is not reached by the read, which stops 3 residues before it; the germline J gene fills it in. V gene TRBV5-1 combines with J gene TRBJ2-3, with 7 positions matching TRBD1. The germline V gene encodes CDR1 SGHRS and CDR2 YFSETQ. CDR3 length equals 14 residues. J was trimmed by 4 bases and V by 0 bases; bases with no gene match: 2. CDR3 region: CASSLGQGADTQYF. The DNA read from the CDR3 is TGCGCCAGCAGCTTGGGACAGGGCGCAGATACG.

Remarks on this clone: The read terminates 3 residues ahead of where the CDR3 ends, so the germline J gene completes it. V gene TRBV7-6 combines with J gene TRBJ2-2; TRBD2 agrees at 9 bases. J gave up 5 bases and V 0 bases, and 10 bases lay outside the gene matches. The germline V gene encodes CDR1 SGHVS and CDR2 FNYEAQ. The length of the CDR3 is 18 residues. The sequenced part of the CDR3 DNA is TGTGCCAGCAGCTTAGCTCCGGGACTAGCCCTAGGAACCGGGGAG. Amino acids: CASSLAPGLALGTGE. The full CDR3 reads CASSLAPGLALGTGELFF.